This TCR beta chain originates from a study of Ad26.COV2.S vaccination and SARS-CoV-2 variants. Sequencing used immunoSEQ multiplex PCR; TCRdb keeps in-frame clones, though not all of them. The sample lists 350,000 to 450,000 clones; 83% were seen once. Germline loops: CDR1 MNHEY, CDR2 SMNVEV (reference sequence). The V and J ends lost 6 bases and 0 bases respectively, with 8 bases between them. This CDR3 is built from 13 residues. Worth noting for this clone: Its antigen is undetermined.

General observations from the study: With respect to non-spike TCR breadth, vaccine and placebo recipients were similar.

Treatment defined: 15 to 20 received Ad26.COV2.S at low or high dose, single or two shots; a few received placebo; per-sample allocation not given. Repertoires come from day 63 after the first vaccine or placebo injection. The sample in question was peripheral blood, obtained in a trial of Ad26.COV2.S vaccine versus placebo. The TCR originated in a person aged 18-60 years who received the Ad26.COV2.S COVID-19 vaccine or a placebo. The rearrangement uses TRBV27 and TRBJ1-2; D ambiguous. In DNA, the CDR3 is TGTGCCAGCAGCCCAGGAGCTAACTATGGCTACACCTTC. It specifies CASSPGANYGYTF.